These T cell receptor beta chains were read from a single sample in a study of neurological immune-mediated disorders. In TCRdb, the 5' RACE reads were re-called with MiXCR into one record per CDR3 protein. The table lists roughly 16,000 distinct CDR3 sequences, roughly 15% of them singletons. The sequencing sample was made of PBMCs. Receptor source: a man aged 55 to 70 with HTLV-1-associated myelopathy (HAM/TSP). The CDR3 runs from the conserved cysteine through the conserved F or W. D genes are given only for firm matches. Rows give clone size only sometimes, using once, few, many, or a class for an expanded clone.

D	J	size	V	DNA	CDR3
TRBD1	TRBJ2-2	many	TRBV20-1	TGCAGTGCTAGAGATCTTAGGACAGGGGGCGACACCGGGGAGCTGTTTTTT	CSARDLRTGGDTGELFF
.	TRBJ1-4	many	TRBV27	TGTGCCAGCAGTTTAGGAGAAAAACTGTTTTTT	CASSLGEKLFF
.	TRBJ2-7	many	TRBV20-1	TGCAGTGCTAGAATCAGGGGGGTGAATTACGAGCAGTACTTC	CSARIRGVNYEQYF
.	TRBJ2-5	many	TRBV6-6	TGTGCCAGCAGTTACATCGGGGAGACCCAGTACTTC	CASSYIGETQYF
.	TRBJ2-3	many	TRBV29-1	TGCAGCGTTGGTTGGGGGGTCGATACGCAGTATTTT	CSVGWGVDTQYF
.	TRBJ1-1	many	TRBV6-5	TGTGCCAGCGGAGGAGGGGGGGCGGCTTTCTTT	CASGGGGAAFF
.	TRBJ2-7	many	TRBV5-1	TGCGCCAGCAGCTTGGGACTAGGGGTCGGCGAGCAGTACTTC	CASSLGLGVGEQYF
.	TRBJ2-7	many	TRBV29-1	TGCAGCGTTGGAAAGGCGAACCGCCTCTTGGGGTCCTACGAGCAGTACTTC	CSVGKANRLLGSYEQYF
TRBD1	TRBJ1-5	many	TRBV2	TGTGCCAGCAGTCGGGACAGTAATCAGCCCCAGCATTTT	CASSRDSNQPQHF
.	TRBJ2-1	many	TRBV5-1	TGCGCCAGCAGCTCGCCCTACAATGAGCAGTTCTTC	CASSSPYNEQFF
TRBD1	TRBJ1-3	many	TRBV7-3	TGTGCCAGCAGCCCGGAGGGGGCTGATGGAAACACCATATATTTT	CASSPEGADGNTIYF
.	TRBJ2-6	many	TRBV5-1	TGCGCCAGCAGCCCAGGGAACTCTGGGGCCAACGTCCTGACTTTC	CASSPGNSGANVLTF
.	TRBJ2-5	many	TRBV3-1	TGTGCCAGCAGCCCCAGGGTGGAGACCCAGTACTTC	CASSPRVETQYF
.	TRBJ1-1	many	TRBV10-2	TGCGCCAGCCGCGGGGGTAACACTGAAGCTTTCTTT	CASRGGNTEAFF
.	TRBJ2-7	.	TRBV3-1	TGTGCTAGCAGCCCGATTGGAGGGTCCCTAGAGTACTTC	CASSPIGGSLEYF
.	TRBJ2-3	many	TRBV5-8	TGTGCCAGCAGCTTGGGGAGTGACGCCACAGATACGCAGTATTTT	CASSLGSDATDTQYF
.	TRBJ2-7	many	TRBV7-2	TGTGCCAGCAGCTTAGCGCTGGGCAGACTCTCCTACGAGCAGTACTTC	CASSLALGRLSYEQYF
TRBD1	TRBJ1-5	many	TRBV12-3/TRBV12-4	TGTGCCAGCAGACGGGACAGGGGGCCTCAGCCCCAGCATTTT	CASRRDRGPQPQHF
TRBD1	TRBJ1-3	many	TRBV27	TGTGCCAGCGGGCCGGCAGGGGGTACGAGGGATGGAAACACCATATATTTT	CASGPAGGTRDGNTIYF
.	TRBJ1-2	medium-sized	TRBV5-5	TGTGCCAGCAGCCTAAACTATGGCTACACCTTC	CASSLNYGYTF
TRBD1	TRBJ1-6	many	TRBV5-6	TGTGCCAGCAGCGTCCAACAGGGGTCTAATAATTCACCCCTCCACTTT	CASSVQQGSNNSPLHF
TRBD2	TRBJ2-3	many	TRBV20-1	TGCAGTGCCGCACGTGGGGGTGGGGGTCCTCTAGCGGGGTTATATACGCAGTATTTT	CSAARGGGGPLAGLYTQYF
.	TRBJ2-1	many	TRBV11-2	TGTGCCAGCAGTTCCTCGGGGGTTATGCAGTTCTTC	CASSSSGVMQFF
.	TRBJ2-2	many	TRBV5-1	TGCGCCAGCAGCTTGGACTCGGGGGAGCTGTTTTTT	CASSLDSGELFF
TRBD1	TRBJ1-2	few	TRBV6-5	TGTGCCAGCACCAGAAAGCAGGGGGGCTATGGCTACACCTTC	CASTRKQGGYGYTF
.	TRBJ2-3	many	TRBV5-1	TGCGCCAGCAGCTCTTTCCAGGGGACAGATACGCAGTATTTT	CASSSFQGTDTQYF
.	TRBJ1-2	many	TRBV7-2	TGTGCCAGCAGCTTAGAGCCGGGGGGTGGCTACACCTTC	CASSLEPGGGYTF
.	TRBJ1-6	many	TRBV5-1	TGCGCCAGCAGCTTGGAGGTGAATTCACCCCTCCACTTT	CASSLEVNSPLHF
.	TRBJ2-2	many	TRBV6-5	TGTGCCAGCAGTCGGGCTATGAACACCGGGGAGCTGTTTTTT	CASSRAMNTGELFF
.	TRBJ1-1	many	TRBV5-1	TGCGCCAGCAGCTTGGATCCCCGAAAGAACACTGAAGCTTTCTTT	CASSLDPRKNTEAFF
.	TRBJ1-1	medium-sized	TRBV5-1	TGCGCCAGCAGCCGGCAAAGGCACACTGAAGCTTTCTTT	CASSRQRHTEAFF
.	TRBJ1-1	many	TRBV20-1	TGCAGTGCTAGAGATGGTACAGGAGGGAGCGGCACTGAAGCTTTCTTT	CSARDGTGGSGTEAFF
.	TRBJ2-1	many	TRBV29-1	TGCAGCGCCGCGTCGTACAATGAGCAGTTCTTC	CSAASYNEQFF
.	TRBJ2-2	medium-sized	TRBV5-1	TGCGCCAGCAGCTCCACCCATGGGAACACCGGGGAGCTGTTTTTT	CASSSTHGNTGELFF
TRBD1	TRBJ1-3	many	TRBV7-2	TGTGCCAGCAGCCCAAACAGGGGAGGAAACACCATATATTTT	CASSPNRGGNTIYF